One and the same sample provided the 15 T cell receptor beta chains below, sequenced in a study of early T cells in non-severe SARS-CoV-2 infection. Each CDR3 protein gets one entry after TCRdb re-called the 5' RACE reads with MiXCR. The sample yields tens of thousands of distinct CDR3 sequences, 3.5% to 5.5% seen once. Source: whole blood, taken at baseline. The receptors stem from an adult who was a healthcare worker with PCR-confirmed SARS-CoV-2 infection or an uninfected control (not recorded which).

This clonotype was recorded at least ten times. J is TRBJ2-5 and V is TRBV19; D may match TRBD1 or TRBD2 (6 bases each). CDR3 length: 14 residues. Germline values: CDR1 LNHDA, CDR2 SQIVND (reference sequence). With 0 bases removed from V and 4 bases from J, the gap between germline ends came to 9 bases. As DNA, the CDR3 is TGTGCCAGTAGTATAGATCCGGGGGCAGAGACCCAGTACTTC. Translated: CASSIDPGAETQYF.

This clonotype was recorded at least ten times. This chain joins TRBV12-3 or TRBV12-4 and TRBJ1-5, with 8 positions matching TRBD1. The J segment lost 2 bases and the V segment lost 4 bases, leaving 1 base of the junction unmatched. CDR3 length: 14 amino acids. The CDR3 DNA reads TGTGCCAGCAGTTCGACAGGGGGCAATCAGCCCCAGCATTTT. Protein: CASSSTGGNQPQHF.

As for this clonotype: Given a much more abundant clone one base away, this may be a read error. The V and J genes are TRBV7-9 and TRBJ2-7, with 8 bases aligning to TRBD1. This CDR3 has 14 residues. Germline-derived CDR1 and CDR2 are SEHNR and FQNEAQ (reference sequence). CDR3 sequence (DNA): TGTGCCAACAGCCCTACAGACAGGGGCTACGAGCAGTACTTC. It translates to CANSPTDRGYEQYF. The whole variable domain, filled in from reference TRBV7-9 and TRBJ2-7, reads DTGVSQNPRHKITKRGQNVTFRCDPISEHNRLYWYRQTLGQGPEFLTYFQNEAQLEKSRLLSDRFSAERPKGSFSTLEIQRTEQGDSAMYLCANSPTDRGYEQYFGPGTRLTVT.

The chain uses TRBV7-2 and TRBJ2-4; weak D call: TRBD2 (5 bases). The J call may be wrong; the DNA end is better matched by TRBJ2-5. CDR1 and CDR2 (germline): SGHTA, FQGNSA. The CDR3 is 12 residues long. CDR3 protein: CASSYIGLTQYF. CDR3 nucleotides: TGTGCCAGCAGTTACATCGGACTGACCCAGTACTTC.

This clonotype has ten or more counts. CDR3 in DNA: TGTGCCAGCAGTAACGGTCACGAGCAGTACTTC. This sequence encodes CASSNGHEQYF. The chain carries TRBV12-3 or TRBV12-4 and TRBJ2-7; D not resolved. The CDR3 spans 11 residues. Trimming cost V 5 bases and J 5 bases, with 7 bases left between them.

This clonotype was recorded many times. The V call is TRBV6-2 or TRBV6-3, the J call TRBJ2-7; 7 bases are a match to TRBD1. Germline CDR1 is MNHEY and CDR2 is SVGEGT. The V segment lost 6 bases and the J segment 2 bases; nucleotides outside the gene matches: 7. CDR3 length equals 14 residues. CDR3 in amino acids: CASSPGQVPYEQYF. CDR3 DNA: TGTGCCAGCAGCCCCGGACAGGTTCCCTACGAGCAGTACTTC.

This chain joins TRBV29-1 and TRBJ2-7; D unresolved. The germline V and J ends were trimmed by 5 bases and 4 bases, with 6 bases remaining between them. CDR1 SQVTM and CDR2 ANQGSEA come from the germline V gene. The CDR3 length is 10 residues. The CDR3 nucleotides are TGCAGCGTTCGCATTTACGAGCAGTACTTC. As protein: CSVRIYEQYF.

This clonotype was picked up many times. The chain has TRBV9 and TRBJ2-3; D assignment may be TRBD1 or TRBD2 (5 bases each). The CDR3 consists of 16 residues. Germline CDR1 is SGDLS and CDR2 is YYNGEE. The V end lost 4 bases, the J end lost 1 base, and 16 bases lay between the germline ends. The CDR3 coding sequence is TGTGCCAGCAGCACCGGGACGATGGGAGGCACAGATACGCAGTATTTT. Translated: CASSTGTMGGTDTQYF.

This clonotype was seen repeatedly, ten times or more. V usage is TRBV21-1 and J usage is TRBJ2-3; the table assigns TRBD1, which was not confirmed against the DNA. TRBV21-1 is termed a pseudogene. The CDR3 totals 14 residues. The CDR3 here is CASKRTGVTDTQYF. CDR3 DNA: TGTGCCAGCAAGCGGACAGGGGTCACAGATACGCAGTATTTT.

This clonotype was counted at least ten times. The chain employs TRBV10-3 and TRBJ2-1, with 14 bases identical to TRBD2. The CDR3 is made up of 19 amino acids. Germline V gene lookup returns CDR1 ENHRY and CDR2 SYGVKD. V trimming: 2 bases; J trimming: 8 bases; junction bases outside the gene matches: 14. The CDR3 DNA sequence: TGTGCCATCAGTGAGCCTGGACTAGCGGGAGGCTTGTCGGTAGATGAGCAGTTCTTC. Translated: CAISEPGLAGGLSVDEQFF.

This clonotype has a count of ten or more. CDR3 sequence (DNA): TGTGCCAGTACTCGGGGGGTCAGGGGTTGGACAGATACGCAGTATTTT. Its protein product is CASTRGVRGWTDTQYF. This sequence joins TRBV19 and TRBJ2-3; perhaps TRBD2 as D (7 bases). From germline, CDR1 is LNHDA and CDR2 SQIVND (reference sequence). The CDR3 is 16 amino acids. The V gene lost 7 bases and the J gene lost 3 bases, with 20 bases spanning the gap.

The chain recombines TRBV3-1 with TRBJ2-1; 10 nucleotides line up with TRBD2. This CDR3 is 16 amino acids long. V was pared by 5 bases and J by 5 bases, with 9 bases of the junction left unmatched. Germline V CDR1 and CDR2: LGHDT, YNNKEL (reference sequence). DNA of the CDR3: TGTGCCAGCAGCTCCCAGCGGGAGGGGTTTAACAATGAGCAGTTCTTC. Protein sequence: CASSSQREGFNNEQFF.

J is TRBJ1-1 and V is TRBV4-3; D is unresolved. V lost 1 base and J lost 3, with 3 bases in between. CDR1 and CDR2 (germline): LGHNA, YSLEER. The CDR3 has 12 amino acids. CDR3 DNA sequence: TGCGCCAGCAGCCAAGGGTACACTGAAGCTTTCTTT. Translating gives CASSQGYTEAFF.

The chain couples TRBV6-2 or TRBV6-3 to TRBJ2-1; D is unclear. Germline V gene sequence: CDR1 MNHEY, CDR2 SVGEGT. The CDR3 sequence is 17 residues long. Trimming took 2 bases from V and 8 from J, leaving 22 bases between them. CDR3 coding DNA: TGTGCCAGCAGTTACCCAAAGGCCCCGCGCCGGTCCGATGAGCAGTTCTTC. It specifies CASSYPKAPRRSDEQFF.

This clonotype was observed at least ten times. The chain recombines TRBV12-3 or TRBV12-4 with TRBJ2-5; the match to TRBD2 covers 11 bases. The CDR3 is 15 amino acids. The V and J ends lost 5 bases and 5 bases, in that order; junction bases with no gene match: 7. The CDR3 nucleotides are TGTGCCAGCAGTCGACTAGCGGGATTGAGTGAGACCCAGTACTTC. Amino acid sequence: CASSRLAGLSETQYF.